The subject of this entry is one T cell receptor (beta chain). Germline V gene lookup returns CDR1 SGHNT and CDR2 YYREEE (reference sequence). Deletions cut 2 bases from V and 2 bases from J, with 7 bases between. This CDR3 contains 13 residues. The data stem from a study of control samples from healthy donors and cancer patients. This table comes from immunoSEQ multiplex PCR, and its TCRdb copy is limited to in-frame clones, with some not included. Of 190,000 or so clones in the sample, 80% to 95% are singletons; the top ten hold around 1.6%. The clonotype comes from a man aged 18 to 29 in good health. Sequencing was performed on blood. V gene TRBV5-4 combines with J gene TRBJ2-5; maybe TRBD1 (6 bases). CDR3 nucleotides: TGTGCCAGCAGCTTTACAGGGCAAGAGACCCAGTACTTC. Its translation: CASSFTGQETQYF.